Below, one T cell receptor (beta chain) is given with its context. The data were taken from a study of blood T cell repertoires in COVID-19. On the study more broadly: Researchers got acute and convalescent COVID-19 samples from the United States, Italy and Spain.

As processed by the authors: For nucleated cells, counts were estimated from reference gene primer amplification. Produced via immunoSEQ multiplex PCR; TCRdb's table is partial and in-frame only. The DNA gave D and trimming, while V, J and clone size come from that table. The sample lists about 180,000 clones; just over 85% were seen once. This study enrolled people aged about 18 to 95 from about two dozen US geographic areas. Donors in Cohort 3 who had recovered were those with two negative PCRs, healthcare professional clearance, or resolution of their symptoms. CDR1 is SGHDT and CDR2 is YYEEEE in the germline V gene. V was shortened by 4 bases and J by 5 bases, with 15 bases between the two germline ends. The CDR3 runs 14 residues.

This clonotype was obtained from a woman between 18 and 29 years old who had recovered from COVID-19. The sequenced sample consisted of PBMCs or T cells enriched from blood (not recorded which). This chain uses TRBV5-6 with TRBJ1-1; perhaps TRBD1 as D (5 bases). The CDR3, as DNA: TGTGCCAGCAGCGCCTACTACAGGTGGACTGAAGCTTTCTTT. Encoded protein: CASSAYYRWTEAFF. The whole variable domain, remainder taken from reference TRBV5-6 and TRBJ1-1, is DAGVTQSPTHLIKTRGQQVTLRCSPKSGHDTVSWYQQALGQGPQFIFQYYEEEERQRGNFPDRFSGHQFPNYSSELNVNALLLGDSALYLCASSAYYRWTEAFFGQGTRLTVV.